These T cell receptor beta chains were read from a single sample in a study of vaccination and CD4 T cells after COVID-19. No antigen has been assigned to these receptors. Using its own MiXCR run on the PCR reads, TCRdb lists one record per CDR3 protein. The data hold some 12,000 distinct CDR3 sequences, with around half observed a single time. The source was cultured CD4+ T cells from blood, collected after SARS-CoV-2 vaccination. These receptors were collected from a human donor with COVID-19. The CDR3 runs from the conserved cysteine through the conserved F or W. D genes are given only for firm matches. Expanded clones are given a class, and other clones once, few, many or no size at all.

DNA: TGTGCCAGCAGCCTGGACCACGGAGAGACCCAGTACTTC; CDR3: CASSLDHGETQYF; size: NA; D: NA; V: TRBV7-9; J: TRBJ2-5
DNA: TGTGCCACCAGCCAACCGGGGCCGCAGTACTTC; CDR3: CATSQPGPQYF; size: NA; D: NA; V: TRBV15; J: TRBJ2-7
DNA: TGTGCCACCACGCGGGCGGGCCTGTCCTACGAGCAGTACTTC; CDR3: CATTRAGLSYEQYF; size: NA; D: NA; V: TRBV6-2/TRBV6-3; J: TRBJ2-7
DNA: TGTGCCAGCAGTAGAGAGGGTCGCACAGATACGCAGTATTTT; CDR3: CASSREGRTDTQYF; size: NA; D: NA; V: TRBV25-1; J: TRBJ2-3
DNA: TGCAGTGCTAGAGAGGCTGGGGGCGCTTGGCAGCCCCAGCATTTT; CDR3: CSAREAGGAWQPQHF; size: NA; D: NA; V: TRBV20-1; J: TRBJ1-5
DNA: TGCAGTGCTGGGGACAGGGGGGGGTATGGCTACACCTTC; CDR3: CSAGDRGGYGYTF; size: few; D: TRBD1; V: TRBV20-1; J: TRBJ1-2
DNA: TGTGCCACTCATCCGGGACTTGGGGGCGTCGGCGGGGAGCTGTTTTTT; CDR3: CATHPGLGGVGGELFF; size: few; D: NA; V: TRBV10-3; J: TRBJ2-2
DNA: TGTGCCAGCAGCTTAGGTACCCAAGGATCTCGGTCCCAGTTCTTC; CDR3: CASSLGTQGSRSQFF; size: NA; D: NA; V: TRBV11-2; J: TRBJ2-1
DNA: TGTGCCAGCAGCTCGGGGCAACTCACCGGGGAGCTGTTTTTT; CDR3: CASSSGQLTGELFF; size: NA; D: NA; V: TRBV5-6; J: TRBJ2-2
DNA: TGTGCCAGCAGTGGTGGGACAGGGCCCACTGAAGCTTTCTTT; CDR3: CASSGGTGPTEAFF; size: NA; D: TRBD1; V: TRBV6-1; J: TRBJ1-1
DNA: TGCAGTGCTAGAGATCAGGGAGGGGATGCGAGCAATCAGCCCCAGCATTTT; CDR3: CSARDQGGDASNQPQHF; size: few; D: NA; V: TRBV20-1; J: TRBJ1-5
DNA: TGTGCCACCAGTGACCGGGCGGGAGGGGGCGAAGAGACCCAGTACTTC; CDR3: CATSDRAGGGEETQYF; size: few; D: TRBD2; V: TRBV24-1; J: TRBJ2-5
DNA: TGTGCCAGCAATCGAAGGGAGGGTAGGGAGACCCAGTACTTC; CDR3: CASNRREGRETQYF; size: NA; D: TRBD2; V: TRBV6-1; J: TRBJ2-5
DNA: TGCAGTGCTAGAGATAGGAGGGGGGGCACTGAAGCTTTCTTT; CDR3: CSARDRRGGTEAFF; size: few; D: NA; V: TRBV20-1; J: TRBJ1-1
DNA: TGTGCCAGCAGCTTGACTAGCGGATTCACAGATACGCAGTATTTT; CDR3: CASSLTSGFTDTQYF; size: NA; D: TRBD2; V: TRBV7-2; J: TRBJ2-3
DNA: TGCGCCAGCAGCCTTGGGACAGAGGCGGGATGGGTAGGTGAGCAGTTCTTC; CDR3: CASSLGTEAGWVGEQFF; size: NA; D: NA; V: TRBV5-1; J: TRBJ2-1
DNA: TGTGCCATCAGACCGGGACGCGCTTCTGGGGCCAACGTCCTGACTTTC; CDR3: CAIRPGRASGANVLTF; size: NA; D: NA; V: TRBV10-3; J: TRBJ2-6
DNA: TGTGCCAGTAGTATGGGACAGGCCCTCAGCACAGATACGCAGTATTTT; CDR3: CASSMGQALSTDTQYF; size: NA; D: TRBD1; V: TRBV19; J: TRBJ2-3
DNA: TGTGCCAGCAGTTACAATTTGGGGGGCGGTCGAGAGACCCAGTACTTC; CDR3: CASSYNLGGGRETQYF; size: NA; D: NA; V: TRBV11-3; J: TRBJ2-5
DNA: TGCGCCAGCAGCTCCGCAGGGACTGGGGCCAACGTCCTGACTTTC; CDR3: CASSSAGTGANVLTF; size: NA; D: NA; V: TRBV5-1; J: TRBJ2-6
DNA: TGTGCCACCAGCGCCCAGGCGGGACTAGCGGGGGGTATCACCGGGGAGCTGTTTTTT; CDR3: CATSAQAGLAGGITGELFF; size: NA; D: TRBD2; V: TRBV15; J: TRBJ2-2
DNA: TGCAGTGCTAGACCCCGGAGCGGGGGGGCGTCCGAGCAGTACTTC; CDR3: CSARPRSGGASEQYF; size: NA; D: TRBD2; V: TRBV20-1; J: TRBJ2-7
DNA: TGTGCCAGCAGTGAATATGAAACGCAGCAGTACTTC; CDR3: CASSEYETQQYF; size: NA; D: NA; V: TRBV6-1; J: TRBJ2-7
DNA: TGTGCCAGTAGAGACCGTGATCAGCCCCAGCATTTT; CDR3: CASRDRDQPQHF; size: NA; D: NA; V: TRBV19; J: TRBJ1-5
DNA: TGTGCCAGCAGCCAAGATTCCAGGGGGCAAGGTGAAGCTTTCTTT; CDR3: CASSQDSRGQGEAFF; size: NA; D: TRBD1; V: TRBV4-2; J: TRBJ1-1
DNA: TGTGCCAGCAGTCGACCAGGGGACGGTACGCAGTATTTT; CDR3: CASSRPGDGTQYF; size: NA; D: NA; V: TRBV6-1; J: TRBJ2-3
DNA: TGCGCCAGCAGCTTGGACGGGGGGGCAATAAAGACCCAGTACTTC; CDR3: CASSLDGGAIKTQYF; size: NA; D: TRBD2; V: TRBV5-1; J: TRBJ2-5
DNA: TGTGCCAGCAGTCCACCGCGGACGGTAGCGAACACCGGGGAGCTGTTTTTT; CDR3: CASSPPRTVANTGELFF; size: NA; D: NA; V: TRBV6-1; J: TRBJ2-2
DNA: TGTGCCAGCAGCCCACCGGGGACAGCCTCCTACGAGCAGTACTTC; CDR3: CASSPPGTASYEQYF; size: NA; D: TRBD1; V: TRBV12-3/TRBV12-4; J: TRBJ2-7
DNA: TGTGCCAGCAGACCACCTCAGGTGGGCACTGAAGCTTTCTTT; CDR3: CASRPPQVGTEAFF; size: NA; D: NA; V: TRBV27; J: TRBJ1-1
DNA: TGTGCCAACAGTTACTCCGCAGGGACAGGTGTTCAGCCCCAGCATTTT; CDR3: CANSYSAGTGVQPQHF; size: NA; D: TRBD1; V: TRBV6-5; J: TRBJ1-5
DNA: TGTGCCAGCAGCTTTCAACAGGGGACTGAAGCTTTCTTT; CDR3: CASSFQQGTEAFF; size: few; D: TRBD1; V: TRBV7-2; J: TRBJ1-1